The entry that follows covers one T cell receptor beta chain sequence. Its antigen remains unknown. These data come from a study of T cell clones after liver transplantation. Turning to the study itself: TCRbeta sequencing after a pre-transplant mixed lymphocyte reaction identified graft-donor-reactive clones, later tracked in post-transplant blood. Subjects received no induction therapy and standard immunosuppression until randomization at 12-24 months post-transplant.

TCRdb's copy holds only in-frame clones and misses some; the assay was immunoSEQ multiplex PCR. This repertoire shows 9,000 to 9,500 clones, around four fifths found once; its top ten account for under 60%. Trimming cost V 3 bases and J 3 bases, with 9 bases left between them. This CDR3 contains 13 residues. CDR1 is MNHEY and CDR2 is SMNVEV in the germline V gene (reference sequence). Points from the study as a whole: These preliminary findings come from unstandardized post-transplant sampling times. The donor-reactive repertoire was only partly measurable in two subjects, lacking donor cells.

V gene TRBV27 combines with J gene TRBJ2-7; TRBD2 is a possible D gene (5 bases). This TCR was sampled from a human patient who received a liver transplant. A subset of T cells may come from the graft donor. The material was CD8+ T cells from blood, obtained at the 22-month timepoint. CDR3 sequence: CASSFGSGYEQYF. The DNA of the CDR3 is TGTGCCAGCAGTTTTGGGAGCGGCTACGAGCAGTACTTC.